A single sample gave rise to the 2 T cell receptor beta chains below, sequenced in a study of shared clonotypes between healthy human individuals. Measured with immunoSEQ multiplex PCR; TCRdb has only the in-frame clones, and not every one. This table has around 1.9 million clones, just over 90% appearing once. CD45RO-negative cells were positively selected for CCR7, leaving out terminally differentiated effector memory CD45RA+ cells. The sequencing input was naive CD8+ T cells from PBMCs. The origin of the receptors is a man aged 18 to 30 in good health. Some clones in this sample may be carry-over from other donors' samples.

This clone was recorded only once. This chain links TRBV14 with TRBJ2-1; D call uncertain. Germline V gene sequence: CDR1 SGHDN, CDR2 FVKESK. V dropped 4 bases and J dropped 2 bases, with 15 bases sitting between them. There are 16 residues in the CDR3. The CDR3 loop is CASSLNPTRTYNEQFF. In DNA form, the CDR3 reads TGTGCCAGCAGCCTCAATCCGACGAGAACCTACAATGAGCAGTTCTTC.

The V and J genes are TRBV29-1 and TRBJ2-1; D might be TRBD2 (5 bases). Germline V gene data show CDR1 as SQVTM and CDR2 as ANQGSEA. Trimming pared 4 bases from V and 0 bases from J, leaving 13 bases between. The CDR3 totals 15 residues. CDR3 sequence: CSVGGLPSSYNEQFF. The CDR3 DNA is TGCAGCGTTGGCGGACTCCCGAGCTCCTACAATGAGCAGTTCTTC.